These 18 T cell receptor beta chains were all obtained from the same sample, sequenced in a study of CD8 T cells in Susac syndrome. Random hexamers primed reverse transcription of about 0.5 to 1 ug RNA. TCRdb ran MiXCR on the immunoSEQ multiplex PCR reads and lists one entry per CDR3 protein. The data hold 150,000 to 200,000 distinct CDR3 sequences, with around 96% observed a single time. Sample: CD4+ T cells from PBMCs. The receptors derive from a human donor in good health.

The CDR3 is CASSPGRPTYEQYF. CDR3 DNA sequence: TGTGCCAGCTCACCAGGCAGGCCCACCTACGAGCAGTACTTC. The rearrangement uses TRBV18 and TRBJ2-7, with D hard to call. Trimming removed 2 bases from V and 2 bases from J, with 10 bases in between. Germline-derived CDR1 and CDR2 are KGHSH and LQKENI. The CDR3 totals 14 residues.

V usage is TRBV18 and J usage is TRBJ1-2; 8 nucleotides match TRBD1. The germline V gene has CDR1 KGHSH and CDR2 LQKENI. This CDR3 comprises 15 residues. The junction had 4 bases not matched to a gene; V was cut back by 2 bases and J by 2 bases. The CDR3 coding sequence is TGTGCCAGCTCACCATGGGCAGGGGGCAACTATGGCTACACCTTC. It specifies CASSPWAGGNYGYTF.

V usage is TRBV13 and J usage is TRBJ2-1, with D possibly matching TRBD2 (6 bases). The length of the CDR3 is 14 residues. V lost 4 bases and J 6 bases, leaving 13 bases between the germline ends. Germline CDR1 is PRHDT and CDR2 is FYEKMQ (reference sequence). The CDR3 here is CASSSGGAVNEQFF. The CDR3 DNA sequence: TGTGCCAGCAGCTCGGGCGGGGCGGTCAATGAGCAGTTCTTC.

The CDR3 nucleotides are TGTGCCAGCAGCCAAGATCGGGGAACTGAAGCTTTCTTT. Its protein product is CASSQDRGTEAFF. The rearrangement uses TRBV14 and TRBJ1-1; D not resolved. From germline, CDR1 is SGHDN and CDR2 FVKESK. This CDR3 contains 13 residues. The V end was cut by 0 bases, the J end by 5 bases, with 7 bases between.

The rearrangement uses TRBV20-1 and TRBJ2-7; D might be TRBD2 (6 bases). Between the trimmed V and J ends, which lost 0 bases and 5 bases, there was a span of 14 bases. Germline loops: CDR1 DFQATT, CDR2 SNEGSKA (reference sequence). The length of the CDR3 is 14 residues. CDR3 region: CSARDMAGLNEQYF. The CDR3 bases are TGCAGTGCTAGAGATATGGCAGGACTAAACGAGCAGTACTTC.

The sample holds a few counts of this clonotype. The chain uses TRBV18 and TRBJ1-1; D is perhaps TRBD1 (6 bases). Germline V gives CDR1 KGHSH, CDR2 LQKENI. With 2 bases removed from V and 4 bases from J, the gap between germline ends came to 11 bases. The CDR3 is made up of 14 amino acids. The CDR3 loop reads CASSPTGSGTEAFF. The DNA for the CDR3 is TGTGCCAGCTCACCAACAGGGTCTGGCACTGAAGCTTTCTTT.

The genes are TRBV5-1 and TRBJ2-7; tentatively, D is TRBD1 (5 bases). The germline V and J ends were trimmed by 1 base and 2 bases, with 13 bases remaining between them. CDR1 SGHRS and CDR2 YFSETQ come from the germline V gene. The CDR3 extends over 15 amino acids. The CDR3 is CASSLSQGRTYEQYF. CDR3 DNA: TGCGCCAGCAGCTTGTCCCAGGGAAGGACCTACGAGCAGTACTTC. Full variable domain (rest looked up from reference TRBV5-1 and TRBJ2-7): KAGVTQTPRYLIKTRGQQVTLSCSPISGHRSVSWYQQTPGQGLQFLFEYFSETQRNKGNFPGRFSGRQFSNSRSEMNVSTLELGDSALYLCASSLSQGRTYEQYFGPGTRLTVT.

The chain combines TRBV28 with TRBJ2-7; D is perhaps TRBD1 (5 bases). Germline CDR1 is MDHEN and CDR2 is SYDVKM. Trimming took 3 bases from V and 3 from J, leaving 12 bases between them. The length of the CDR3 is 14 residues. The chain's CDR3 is CASSFPDRYYEQYF. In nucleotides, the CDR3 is TGTGCCAGCAGTTTCCCCGACAGATACTACGAGCAGTACTTC.

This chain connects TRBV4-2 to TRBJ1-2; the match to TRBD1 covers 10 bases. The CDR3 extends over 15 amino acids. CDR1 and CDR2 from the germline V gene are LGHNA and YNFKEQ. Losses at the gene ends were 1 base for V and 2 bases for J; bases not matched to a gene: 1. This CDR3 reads CASSQGDRGNYGYTF. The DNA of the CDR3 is TGTGCCAGCAGCCAAGGGGACAGGGGCAACTATGGCTACACCTTC.

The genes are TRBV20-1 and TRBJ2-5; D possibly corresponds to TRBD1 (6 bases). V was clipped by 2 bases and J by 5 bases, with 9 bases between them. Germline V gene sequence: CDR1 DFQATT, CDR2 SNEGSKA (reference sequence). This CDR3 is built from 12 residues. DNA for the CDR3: TGCAGTGCTAGACGTGACAGGGAGACCCAGTACTTC. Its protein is CSARRDRETQYF.

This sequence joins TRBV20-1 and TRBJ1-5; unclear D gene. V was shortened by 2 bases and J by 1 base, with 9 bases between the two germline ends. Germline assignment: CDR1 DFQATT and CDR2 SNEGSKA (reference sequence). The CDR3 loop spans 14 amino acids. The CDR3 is CSARLDGSNQPQHF. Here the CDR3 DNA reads TGCAGTGCTAGATTGGACGGGAGCAATCAGCCCCAGCATTTT.

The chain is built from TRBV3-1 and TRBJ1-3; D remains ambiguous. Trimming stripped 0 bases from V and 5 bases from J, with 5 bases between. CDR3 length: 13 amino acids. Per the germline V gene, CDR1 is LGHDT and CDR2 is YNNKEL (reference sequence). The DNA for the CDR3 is TGTGCCAGCAGCCAAGATGCCCGAAACACCATATATTTT. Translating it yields CASSQDARNTIYF.

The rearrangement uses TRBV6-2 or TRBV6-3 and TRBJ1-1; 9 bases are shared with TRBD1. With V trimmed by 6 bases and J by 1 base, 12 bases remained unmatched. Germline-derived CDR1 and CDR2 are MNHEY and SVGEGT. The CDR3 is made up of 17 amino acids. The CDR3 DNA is TGTGCCAGCAGCCCAGGGACAGGGAGAGGGGCGAACACTGAAGCTTTCTTT. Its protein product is CASSPGTGRGANTEAFF.

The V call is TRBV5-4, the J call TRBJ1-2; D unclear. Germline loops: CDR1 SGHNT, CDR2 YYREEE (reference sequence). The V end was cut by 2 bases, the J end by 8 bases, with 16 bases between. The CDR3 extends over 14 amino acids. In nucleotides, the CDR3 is TGTGCCAGCAGCTTACCGGGGTCTTCCGGCGGCTACACCTTC. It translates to CASSLPGSSGGYTF.

The CDR3 DNA reads TGCAGCGTTCGGGGGAGGGGTACAGATACGCAGTATTTT. It codes for CSVRGRGTDTQYF. This chain links TRBV29-1 with TRBJ2-3; the match to TRBD2 covers 7 bases. The CDR3 length is 13 residues. Trimming removed 5 bases from V and 3 bases from J; junction bases left unmatched: 5. CDR1 and CDR2 (germline): SQVTM, ANQGSEA.

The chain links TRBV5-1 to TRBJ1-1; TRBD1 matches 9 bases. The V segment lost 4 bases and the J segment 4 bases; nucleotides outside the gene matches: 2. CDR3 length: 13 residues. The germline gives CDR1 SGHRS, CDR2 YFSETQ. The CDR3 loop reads CASSQTGGTEAFF. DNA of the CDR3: TGCGCCAGCAGCCAGACAGGGGGCACTGAAGCTTTCTTT.

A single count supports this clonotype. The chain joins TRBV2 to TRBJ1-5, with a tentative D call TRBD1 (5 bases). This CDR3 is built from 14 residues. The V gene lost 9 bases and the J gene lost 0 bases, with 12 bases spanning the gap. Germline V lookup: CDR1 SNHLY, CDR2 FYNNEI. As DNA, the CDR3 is TGTGCCAGTCTGGACAAGTATAGCAATCAGCCCCAGCATTTT. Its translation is CASLDKYSNQPQHF.

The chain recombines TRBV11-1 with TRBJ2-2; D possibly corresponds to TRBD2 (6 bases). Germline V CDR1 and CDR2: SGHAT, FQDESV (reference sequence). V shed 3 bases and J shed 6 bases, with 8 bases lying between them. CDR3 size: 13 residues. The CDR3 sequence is CASSFGEAGELFF. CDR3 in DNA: TGTGCCAGCAGCTTTGGGGAGGCCGGGGAGCTGTTTTTT.